This is a list of T cell receptor beta chains from one sample in a study of blood T cells in healthy people across ages. TCRdb independently ran MiXCR on the 5' RACE reads; one entry per CDR3 protein. The top ten clones hold about 22% of a sample with about 970,000 distinct CDR3 sequences, roughly half of them seen once. Sequencing input: blood. The receptor source for this set is a woman aged 60 to 75 in good health. CDR3s include the opening cysteine and the closing phenylalanine or tryptophan. Fields, in order: CDR3 protein, CDR3 DNA, V gene, D gene, clone size, J gene. The D gene is left open where the match is weak. Size tells how often a clone was seen (once, few, many) or the class of an expanded clone, and some rows leave it out.

CDR3 protein: CASSPQLAGTYEQYF; CDR3 DNA: TGTGCCAGCAGTCCTCAACTAGCGGGGACCTACGAGCAGTACTTC; V gene: TRBV27; D gene: TRBD2; clone size: -; J gene: TRBJ2-7
CDR3 protein: CASSLGDRENYGYTF; CDR3 DNA: TGTGCCAGCAGCTTAGGGGACAGGGAAAACTATGGCTACACCTTC; V gene: TRBV7-9; D gene: TRBD1; clone size: -; J gene: TRBJ1-2
CDR3 protein: CASSTDNEQYF; CDR3 DNA: TGTGCCAGCAGTACCGATAACGAGCAGTACTTC; V gene: TRBV6-6; D gene: -; clone size: -; J gene: TRBJ2-7
CDR3 protein: CASMVGETDTQYF; CDR3 DNA: TGTGCCAGCATGGTGGGAGAGACAGATACGCAGTATTTT; V gene: TRBV27; D gene: -; clone size: -; J gene: TRBJ2-3
CDR3 protein: CAWSVGDTQYF; CDR3 DNA: TGTGCCTGGAGTGTAGGAGATACGCAGTATTTT; V gene: TRBV30; D gene: -; clone size: -; J gene: TRBJ2-3
CDR3 protein: CASSLGTGRSTKREQYF; CDR3 DNA: TGCGCCAGCAGCCTAGGGACAGGAAGATCTACTAAACGCGAGCAGTACTTC; V gene: TRBV6-1; D gene: TRBD1; clone size: -; J gene: TRBJ2-7
CDR3 protein: CASSGWGTQYF; CDR3 DNA: TGTGCCAGCAGCGGCTGGGGGACCCAGTACTTC; V gene: TRBV7-9; D gene: -; clone size: -; J gene: TRBJ2-5
CDR3 protein: CASRLGSSNQPQHF; CDR3 DNA: TGTGCCAGTAGACTGGGTTCTAGCAATCAGCCCCAGCATTTT; V gene: TRBV19; D gene: -; clone size: few; J gene: TRBJ1-5
CDR3 protein: CASTAGVDTEAFF; CDR3 DNA: TGTGCCAGCACAGCGGGAGTTGACACTGAAGCTTTCTTT; V gene: TRBV2; D gene: -; clone size: -; J gene: TRBJ1-1
CDR3 protein: CASSYPGDRGTDTQYF; CDR3 DNA: TGTGCCAGCAGTTACCCAGGGGACAGGGGCACAGATACGCAGTATTTT; V gene: TRBV6-2/TRBV6-3; D gene: TRBD1; clone size: -; J gene: TRBJ2-3
CDR3 protein: CSVEGTRADRLGEGVLQETQYF; CDR3 DNA: TGCAGCGTTGAAGGAACACGGGCCGACAGGCTGGGGGAGGGGGTGCTCCAAGAGACCCAGTACTTC; V gene: TRBV29-1; D gene: -; clone size: -; J gene: TRBJ2-5